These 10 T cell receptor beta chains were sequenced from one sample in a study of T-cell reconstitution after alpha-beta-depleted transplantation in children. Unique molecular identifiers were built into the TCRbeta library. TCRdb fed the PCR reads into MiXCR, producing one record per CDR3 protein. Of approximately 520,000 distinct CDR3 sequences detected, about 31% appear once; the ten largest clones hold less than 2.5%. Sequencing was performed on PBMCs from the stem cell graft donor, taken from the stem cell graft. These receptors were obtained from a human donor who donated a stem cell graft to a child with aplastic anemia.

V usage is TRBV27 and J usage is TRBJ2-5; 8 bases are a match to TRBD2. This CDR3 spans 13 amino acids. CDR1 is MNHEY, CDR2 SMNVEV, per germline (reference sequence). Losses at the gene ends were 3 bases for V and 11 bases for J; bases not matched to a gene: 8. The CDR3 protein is CASSFSIGGGQYF. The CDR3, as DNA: TGTGCCAGCAGTTTTTCGATCGGGGGGGGACAGTACTTC.

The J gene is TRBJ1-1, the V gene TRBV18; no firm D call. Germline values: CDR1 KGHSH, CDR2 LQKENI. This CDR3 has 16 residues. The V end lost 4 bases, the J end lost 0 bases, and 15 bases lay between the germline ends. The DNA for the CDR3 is TGTGCCAGCTCACTCGAGAGAGGGAGCATGAACACTGAAGCTTTCTTT. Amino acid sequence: CASSLERGSMNTEAFF.

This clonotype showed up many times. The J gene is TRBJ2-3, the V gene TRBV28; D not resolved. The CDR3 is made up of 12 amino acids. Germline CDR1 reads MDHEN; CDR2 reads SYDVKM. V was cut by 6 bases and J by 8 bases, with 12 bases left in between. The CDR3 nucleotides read TGTGCCAGCAGCCTGGAATTTGGTACGCAGTATTTT. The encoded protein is CASSLEFGTQYF. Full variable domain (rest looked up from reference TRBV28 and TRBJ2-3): DVKVTQSSRYLVKRTGEKVFLECVQDMDHENMFWYRQDPGLGLRLIYFSYDVKMKEKGDIPEGYSVSREKKERFSLILESASTNQTSMYLCASSLEFGTQYFGPGTRLTVL.

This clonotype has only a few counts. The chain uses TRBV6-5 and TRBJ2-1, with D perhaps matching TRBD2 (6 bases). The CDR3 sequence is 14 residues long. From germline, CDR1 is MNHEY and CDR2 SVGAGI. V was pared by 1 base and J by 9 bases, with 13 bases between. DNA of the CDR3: TGTGCCAGCAGTTACTGGGACTCTGGGGGTGAGCAGTTCTTC. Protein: CASSYWDSGGEQFF.

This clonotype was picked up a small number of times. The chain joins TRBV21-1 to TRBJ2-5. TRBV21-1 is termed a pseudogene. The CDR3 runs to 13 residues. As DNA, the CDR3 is TGTGCCAGTCCTTTGCGGGACCAAGAGACCCAGTACTTC. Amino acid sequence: CASPLRDQETQYF.

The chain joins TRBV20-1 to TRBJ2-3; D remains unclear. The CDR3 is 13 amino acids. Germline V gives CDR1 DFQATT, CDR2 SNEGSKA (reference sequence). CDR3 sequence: CSALQHRWDTQYF. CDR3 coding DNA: TGCAGCGCCCTTCAGCACCGGTGGGATACGCAGTATTTT.

CDR3 loop: CASSFEDRVRQPQHF. The CDR3, as DNA: TGTGCCAGCAGTTTTGAGGACAGGGTAAGGCAGCCCCAGCATTTT. J is TRBJ1-5 and V is TRBV12-3 or TRBV12-4, with 8 bases lining up with TRBD1. This CDR3 contains 15 residues. The trim removed 3 bases at V and 7 bases at J, leaving 8 bases unmatched.

The CDR3 reads CSVEGASGTLGANVLTF. The CDR3 DNA follows: TGCAGCGTTGAGGGAGCTAGCGGGACACTGGGGGCCAACGTCCTGACTTTC. V usage is TRBV29-1 and J usage is TRBJ2-6, with TRBD2 matching over 9 bases. This CDR3 has 17 amino acids. Germline V gene sequence: CDR1 SQVTM, CDR2 ANQGSEA. The trim removed 3 bases at V and 4 bases at J, leaving 10 bases unmatched.

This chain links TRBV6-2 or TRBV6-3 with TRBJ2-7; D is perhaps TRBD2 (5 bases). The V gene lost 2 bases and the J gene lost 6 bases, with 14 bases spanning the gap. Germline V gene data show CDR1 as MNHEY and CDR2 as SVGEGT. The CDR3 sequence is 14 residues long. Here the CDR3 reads CASSYGVSGSEQYF. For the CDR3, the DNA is TGTGCCAGCAGTTACGGCGTATCGGGGTCCGAGCAGTACTTC.

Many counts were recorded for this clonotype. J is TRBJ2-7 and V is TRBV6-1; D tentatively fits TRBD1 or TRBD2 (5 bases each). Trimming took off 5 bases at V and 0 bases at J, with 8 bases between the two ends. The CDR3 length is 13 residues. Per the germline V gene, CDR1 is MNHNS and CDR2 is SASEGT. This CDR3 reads CASSPGASYEQYF. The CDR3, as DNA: TGTGCCAGCAGTCCCGGGGCCTCCTACGAGCAGTACTTC.